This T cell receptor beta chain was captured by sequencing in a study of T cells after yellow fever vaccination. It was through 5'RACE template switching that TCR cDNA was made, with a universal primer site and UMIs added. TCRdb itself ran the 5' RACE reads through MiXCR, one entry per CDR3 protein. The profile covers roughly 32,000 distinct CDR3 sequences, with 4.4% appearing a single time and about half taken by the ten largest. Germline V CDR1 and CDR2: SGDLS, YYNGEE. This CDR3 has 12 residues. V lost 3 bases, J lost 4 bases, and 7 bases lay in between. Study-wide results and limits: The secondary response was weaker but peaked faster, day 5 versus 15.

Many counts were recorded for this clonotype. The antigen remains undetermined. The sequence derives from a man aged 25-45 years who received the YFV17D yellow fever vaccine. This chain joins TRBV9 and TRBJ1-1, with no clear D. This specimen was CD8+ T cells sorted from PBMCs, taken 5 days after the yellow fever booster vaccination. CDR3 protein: CASSDSSTEAFF. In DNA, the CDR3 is TGTGCCAGCAGCGATTCATCCACTGAAGCTTTCTTT.